This TCR beta chain was identified in a study of cytomegalovirus exposure and HLA in healthy donors. Study results and limitations: Reports showed the classifier diagnosing cytomegalovirus status with high specificity and sensitivity.

The germline V and J ends were trimmed by 6 bases and 0 bases, with 11 bases remaining between them. The CDR3 is 15 residues long. The germline V gene encodes CDR1 SNHLY and CDR2 FYNNEI. Here immunoSEQ multiplex PCR was the method, and the copy in TCRdb shows in-frame clones only, minus some. Among 150,000 to 200,000 clones listed, approximately 78% were seen once. With respect to this clone: What it recognizes is unknown.

The origin of this receptor is a woman under 40 in good health and CMV-seronegative. V gene TRBV2 combines with J gene TRBJ1-4; D uncertain. Sequencing input: PBMCs. As DNA, the CDR3 is TGTGCCAGCAGCCTCGAGTCAACAACTAATGAAAAACTGTTTTTT. Its protein product is CASSLESTTNEKLFF.